This T cell receptor beta chain was recorded in a study of early T cells in non-severe SARS-CoV-2 infection. Overall study findings and caveats: Private and CD4 specificities were missed by VDJdb matching, which favored anti-spike CD8 responses.

Individual cDNA molecules received unique molecular identifiers. TCRdb ran MiXCR on the 5' RACE reads and lists one entry per CDR3 protein. The sample includes 55,000 to 75,000 distinct CDR3 sequences, less than 10% of them seen just once. This clonotype occurred a few times. What it recognizes is unknown. Germline values: CDR1 MNHNS, CDR2 SASEGT. The CDR3 runs 13 residues. The V end was cut by 1 base, the J end by 6 bases, with 9 bases between. The chain recombines TRBV6-1 with TRBJ1-1; D call uncertain. This sequence was found in an adult who was a healthcare worker with PCR-confirmed SARS-CoV-2 infection or an uninfected control (not recorded which). Material for sequencing was whole blood. The CDR3, as DNA: TGTGCCAGCAGTGAAGTACGTAATGCTGAAGCTTTCTTT. It is translated as CASSEVRNAEAFF.